The 8 T cell receptor beta chains listed next were all sequenced from one sample in a study of blood T cell repertoires in COVID-19. Here immunoSEQ multiplex PCR was the method, and the copy in TCRdb shows in-frame clones only, minus some. Among over 250,000 clones, approximately 89% were seen once, and the ten largest hold approximately 5.3%. The sample comprised PBMCs or T cells enriched from blood (not recorded which). The origin of the receptors is a woman aged 30 to 39 who had recovered from COVID-19.

The chain uses TRBV7-2 and TRBJ2-6; D unclear. This CDR3 contains 15 residues. The V and J ends lost 2 bases and 2 bases respectively, with 7 bases between them. The germline CDR1 and CDR2 sequences are SGHTA and FQGNSA. As DNA, the CDR3 is TGTGCCAGCAGCTTAATGTCAGCTGGGGCCAACGTCCTGACTTTC. Its translation: CASSLMSAGANVLTF.

This clone was seen only once. The chain uses TRBV7-2 and TRBJ1-1; 9 bases agree with TRBD1. J lost 0 bases, V lost 6 bases, and 5 bases had no gene match. Germline lookup yields CDR1 SGHTA and CDR2 FQGNSA. This CDR3 comprises 15 residues. The CDR3 sequence: CASSRQGVMNTEAFF. The CDR3 region has the DNA TGTGCCAGCAGTCGACAGGGGGTGATGAACACTGAAGCTTTCTTT.

This rearrangement joins TRBV11-2 to TRBJ1-1, with 7 bases matching TRBD1. Germline V gene sequence: CDR1 SGHAT, CDR2 FQNNGV. The length of the CDR3 is 12 residues. Trimming at V came to 7 bases and at J to 11 bases, leaving 10 bases not matched to a gene. CDR3 nucleotide sequence: TGTGCCAGCAACCAGGGGGTCACGGTCGCTTTCTTT. It encodes CASNQGVTVAFF.

The genes are TRBV5-5 and TRBJ2-1; possibly TRBD1 for D (6 bases). CDR1 is SGHKS, CDR2 YYEKEE, per germline (reference sequence). Trimming stripped 2 bases from V and 7 bases from J, with 13 bases between. This CDR3 has 14 amino acids. CDR3 sequence (DNA): TGTGCCAGCAGCTTTAGACAGGTTGGGAATGAGCAGTTCTTC. It translates to CASSFRQVGNEQFF.

The rearrangement links TRBV5-1 to TRBJ2-7; 7 bases are shared with TRBD1. This CDR3 has 15 amino acids. J lost 3 bases, V lost 5 bases, and 11 bases had no gene match. Germline V gives CDR1 SGHRS, CDR2 YFSETQ. CDR3 protein: CASRTETGAVYEQYF. CDR3 coding DNA: TGCGCCAGCAGGACCGAAACAGGGGCCGTCTACGAGCAGTACTTC.

V usage is TRBV19 and J usage is TRBJ2-1; tentatively, D is TRBD1 (5 bases). With 3 bases removed from V and 1 base from J, the gap between germline ends came to 13 bases. The CDR3 length is 16 residues. Germline V gene lookup returns CDR1 LNHDA and CDR2 SQIVND (reference sequence). CDR3 residues: CASSIATGRSYNEQFF. The CDR3 DNA is TGTGCCAGTAGTATCGCTACAGGACGGTCCTACAATGAGCAGTTCTTC. The complete variable domain, with remaining parts taken from reference TRBV19 and TRBJ2-1, reads DGGITQSPKYLFRKEGQNVTLSCEQNLNHDAMYWYRQDPGQGLRLIYYSQIVNDFQKGDIAEGYSVSREKKESFPLTVTSAQKNPTAFYLCASSIATGRSYNEQFFGPGTRLTVL.

The chain joins TRBV19 to TRBJ1-5; 9 bases map to TRBD1. The junction had 12 bases not matched to a gene; V was cut back by 5 bases and J by 7 bases. The CDR3 totals 16 residues. Germline V gives CDR1 LNHDA, CDR2 SQIVND (reference sequence). CDR3 region: CASSLEQGAYVQPQHF. The CDR3, as DNA: TGTGCCAGTAGTTTGGAACAGGGGGCCTATGTCCAGCCCCAGCATTTT.

V is TRBV9 and J is TRBJ2-1; possibly TRBD2 for D (6 bases). Trimming pared 4 bases from V and 7 bases from J, leaving 18 bases between. Germline V lookup: CDR1 SGDLS, CDR2 YYNGEE. The CDR3 length is 15 residues. The CDR3 here is CASSPIAAVKNEQFF. The CDR3 region has the DNA TGTGCCAGCAGCCCCATAGCGGCGGTGAAGAATGAGCAGTTCTTC.